This is a list of T cell receptor beta chains from one sample in a study of identifying expanded T cells in peripheral blood. The assay was immunoSEQ multiplex PCR, and TCRdb's table has in-frame clones only and misses some. The data show about 86,000 clones, with roughly 81% seen just once and around 4% held by the top ten. The sequencing input was blood. The receptor set was obtained from a person aged 18 to 70 in good health. Both conserved end residues are part of each CDR3. The D gene is left open where the match is weak. Where a row states a size, it is once, few, many or the class of an expanded clone; other rows omit it.

clone_size	v_call	cdr3_length	j_call	d_call	cdr3_aa	cdr3_nt
-	TRBV7-3	15	TRBJ2-3	TRBD2	CASSLTGGRVDTQYF	TGTGCCAGCAGCTTAACAGGCGGGAGAGTGGATACGCAGTATTTT
once	TRBV5-6	15	TRBJ2-7	TRBD1	CASSPAGRGLNEQYF	TGTGCCAGCAGCCCGGCGGGCAGGGGGTTGAACGAGCAGTACTTC
-	TRBV19	13	TRBJ1-5	-	CASSIGRNQPQHF	TGTGCCAGTAGTATTGGACGTAACCAGCCCCAGCATTTT
-	TRBV27	15	TRBJ2-7	TRBD1	CASSLNTGGPYEQYF	TGTGCCAGCAGTTTGAATACAGGGGGCCCCTACGAGCAGTACTTC
-	TRBV7-9	19	TRBJ1-3	TRBD1	CASSLSRTGGLWSGNTIYF	TGTGCCAGCAGCTTAAGTAGGACAGGGGGCCTCTGGTCTGGAAACACCATATATTTT
-	TRBV27	13	TRBJ1-5	-	CASSLGLGQPQHF	TGTGCCAGCAGTTTGGGTTTAGGGCAGCCCCAGCATTTT
once	TRBV27	14	TRBJ2-7	-	CASRTRALLNEQYF	TGTGCCAGCAGAACGAGGGCCCTACTGAACGAGCAGTACTTC
-	TRBV9	14	TRBJ2-7	TRBD1	CASSPPDRAYEQYF	TGTGCCAGCAGCCCACCGGACAGGGCGTACGAGCAGTACTTC
-	TRBV19	14	TRBJ2-2	-	CASSDTGSTGELFF	TGTGCCAGTAGTGATACAGGGTCCACCGGGGAGCTGTTTTTT
-	TRBV19	13	TRBJ2-6	-	CASTFSGANVLTF	TGTGCCAGTACTTTCTCTGGGGCCAACGTCCTGACTTTC
-	TRBV7-7	14	TRBJ1-6	-	CASSLERYNSPLHF	TGTGCCAGCAGCTTAGAACGGTATAATTCACCCCTCCACTTT
-	TRBV15	12	TRBJ2-4	-	CATSAAKNIQYF	TGTGCCACCAGCGCAGCCAAAAACATTCAGTACTTC
-	TRBV5-1	17	TRBJ2-7	-	CASSFMPPGWERYEQYF	TGCGCCAGCAGCTTCATGCCCCCCGGTTGGGAACGCTACGAGCAGTACTTC
-	TRBV5-5	17	TRBJ2-6	-	CASSLRPQSSGANVLTF	TGTGCCAGCAGCTTGAGACCCCAATCATCTGGGGCCAACGTCCTGACTTTC
-	TRBV18	16	TRBJ1-2	-	CASSPYLGTGPHGYTF	TGTGCCAGCTCACCTTATCTAGGAACCGGGCCCCATGGCTACACCTTC
-	TRBV6-5	13	TRBJ1-1	-	CASSYGVGTEAFF	TGTGCCAGCAGTTACGGCGTCGGCACTGAAGCTTTCTTT
-	TRBV7-2	14	TRBJ1-2	TRBD1	CASSPGRGPYGYTF	TGTGCCAGCAGCCCGGGCAGGGGGCCTTATGGCTACACCTTC
once	TRBV5-6	13	TRBJ1-1	-	CASSDRMNTEAFF	TGTGCCAGCAGCGATCGGATGAACACTGAAGCTTTCTTT
-	TRBV6-1	15	TRBJ2-4	-	CASSDPGIGENIQYF	TGTGCCAGCAGTGACCCCGGCATAGGGGAAAACATTCAGTACTTC
-	TRBV7-2	14	TRBJ2-7	-	CASSPRASSYEQYF	TGTGCCAGCAGCCCCCGGGCTAGCTCCTACGAGCAGTACTTC
-	TRBV5-5	16	TRBJ1-1	-	CASSLYRDIKNTEAFF	TGTGCCAGCAGCTTGTATAGGGATATAAAGAACACTGAAGCTTTCTTT
once	TRBV18	16	TRBJ2-2	TRBD1	CASSPTGTGGVGELFF	TGTGCCAGCTCACCCACCGGGACAGGGGGAGTCGGGGAGCTGTTTTTT
-	TRBV6-6	12	TRBJ1-2	-	CASSSTGYGYTF	TGTGCCAGCAGTTCTACAGGGTATGGCTACACCTTC
-	TRBV11-3	14	TRBJ2-7	-	CASRGGGFSYEQYF	TGTGCCAGCAGGGGAGGGGGATTCTCCTACGAGCAGTACTTC
-	TRBV19	15	TRBJ2-2	-	CASSNGETNTGELFF	TGTGCCAGTAGTAACGGGGAGACGAACACCGGGGAGCTGTTTTTT
-	TRBV7-2	16	TRBJ1-1	TRBD1	CASSRDRETANTEAFF	TGTGCCAGCAGCCGGGACAGAGAAACAGCGAACACTGAAGCTTTCTTT
-	TRBV27	16	TRBJ2-6	-	CASNNLREPGANVLTF	TGTGCCAGCAATAATCTCCGGGAGCCTGGGGCCAACGTCCTGACTTTC
-	TRBV2	13	TRBJ2-3	-	CASRIEGTDTQYF	TGTGCCAGCAGAATTGAGGGCACAGATACGCAGTATTTT
-	TRBV6-1	15	TRBJ1-1	-	CASRPRTSDAREAFF	TGTGCCAGCAGGCCGCGGACCTCAGACGCGCGTGAAGCTTTCTTT
-	TRBV9	14	TRBJ1-1	-	CASSVGGVGTEAFF	TGTGCCAGCAGCGTAGGTGGGGTGGGCACTGAAGCTTTCTTT
-	TRBV7-9	14	TRBJ2-5	-	CASSLGRTQETQYF	TGTGCCAGCAGCTTAGGACGAACACAAGAGACCCAGTACTTC
-	TRBV5-6	14	TRBJ1-4	TRBD1	CASSKQGANEKLFF	TGTGCCAGCAGCAAACAGGGGGCTAATGAAAAACTGTTTTTT